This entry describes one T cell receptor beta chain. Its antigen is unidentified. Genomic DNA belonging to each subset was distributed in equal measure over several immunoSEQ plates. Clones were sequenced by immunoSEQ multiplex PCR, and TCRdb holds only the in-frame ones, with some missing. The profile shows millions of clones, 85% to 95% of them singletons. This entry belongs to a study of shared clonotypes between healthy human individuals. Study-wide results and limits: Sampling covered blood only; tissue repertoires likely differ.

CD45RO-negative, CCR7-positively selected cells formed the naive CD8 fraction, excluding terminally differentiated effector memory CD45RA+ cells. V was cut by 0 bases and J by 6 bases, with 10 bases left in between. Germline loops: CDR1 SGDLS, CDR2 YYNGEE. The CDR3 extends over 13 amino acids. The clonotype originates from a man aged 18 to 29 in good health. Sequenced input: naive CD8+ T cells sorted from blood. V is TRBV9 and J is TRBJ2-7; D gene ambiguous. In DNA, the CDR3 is TGTGCCAGCAGCGTAGAATGGTCTGGCGAGCAGTACTTC. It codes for CASSVEWSGEQYF.